This T cell receptor beta chain came from a study of PD-1 blockade in classical Hodgkin lymphoma. Clones were read by immunoSEQ multiplex PCR, and TCRdb kept only the in-frame ones, dropping some. The table includes almost 15,000 clones, around 90% detected once. Specified time point: cycle 4 day 1 (C4D1), after more than 5 weeks of nivolumab. Every single patient, without exception, relapsed after autologous stem cell transplantation, and brentuximab vedotin exposure varied. After PBMCs were thawed, their CD8+ T cells were isolated by magnetic negative selection. A note on this clone: The antigen remains undetermined.

With 1 base removed from V and 2 bases from J, the gap between germline ends came to 21 bases. Germline CDR1 is SGHDT and CDR2 is YYEEEE. This CDR3 is built from 18 residues. Whole-study results and caveats: Diminished baseline TCR diversity has been reported in newly diagnosed patients relative to healthy donors.

The source is a human donor with classical Hodgkin lymphoma. J is TRBJ2-5 and V is TRBV5-6; D is perhaps TRBD1 or TRBD2 (6 bases each). The sequences come from CD8+ T cells from blood, collected before the fourth cycle of nivolumab. CDR3 residues: CASSLRLGLYRGQETQYF. The CDR3 coding sequence is TGTGCCAGCAGCTTGAGGTTGGGACTCTATAGGGGGCAAGAGACCCAGTACTTC.